This T cell receptor (beta chain) originates from a study of blood T cell repertoires in COVID-19 (dated by TCRdb to 2018 to 2020). In the study overall: Samples from collaborators originated in the United States, Italy and Spain and spanned both the acute and convalescent phases of COVID-19. The material from the prospective study consisted of cDNA or gDNA derived from T cells, B-cell-depleted T cells, or PBMCs. Deeply sampled blood TCRbeta repertoires from subjects exposed to, actively infected with, or recovered from COVID-19 were included in the dataset. The repertoires were released in a freely available public database meant as a resource for research on the immune response to SARS-CoV-2. Samples were obtained from the ongoing ImmuneRACE study (first 160 participants) and from 950 to 1,500 subjects provided by 6 global collaborators. Sample metadata almost always included a de-identified subject ID, COVID-19 status, age in years and sex. HLA class I and class II types, where available, came from metadata supplied by the sample provider rather than from assay-based typing.

What the work shows at the level of the full study, not this receptor alone: The quantity of clinical and demographic metadata differed by source and by participant and was supplied without curation.

TCRbeta CDR3 regions were amplified from genomic DNA by means of the immunoSEQ Assay, a bias-controlled multiplex PCR. The original pipeline was this. The number of nucleated cells in each sample was estimated from the amplification of reference gene primers within the assay. Sequence reads were collapsed and filtered to measure the absolute abundance of every unique TCRbeta CDR3 rearrangement. For each sample, productive Simpson clonality was calculated as the square root of Simpson's diversity index over productive rearrangements. In TCRdb, the immuneACCESS table is reduced to in-frame sequences with V and J assigned. These tables do not hold every clone; where another copy was compared, an unresolved V gene accounts for under half, and the others remain unexplained. The V and J calls and clone size are taken from that table; D and trimming were inferred from the DNA. This sample is represented by approximately 480,000 clones; 89% of them were singletons. Approximately 0.9% of the sample comes from the top ten.

This clone was seen only once. It has no known antigen specificity. The sample holds no much larger clone one base away, and base qualities are not on file. At one collaborating source in Seattle, patients were enrolled during active infection and were followed longitudinally through the course of disease. Whole blood was collected in K2EDTA tubes by collaborating institutions according to the institutions' own protocols. Collaborator samples were shipped for TCRbeta analysis as frozen whole blood, isolated PBMCs, or DNA extracted from either sample type. Taken from cysteine to phenylalanine, the CDR3 has 16 residues. The entry retains the CDR3 DNA only, 48 bases that are in frame from base 1. Looking up the germline V gene yields CDR1 SGHDT and CDR2 YYEEEE. V gives up 1 base and J gives up 0 bases, and the segment between their germline ends measures 8 bases.

Sequenced sample: peripheral blood. The sequence was obtained from a young man with COVID-19, enrolled during active disease. The rearranged segments are TRBV5-6 and TRBJ1-6; the D gene is unclear. The CDR3 in this case is CASSLRDGSYNSPLHF. The DNA sequence follows: TGTGCCAGCAGCTTGCGGGATGGCTCCTATAATTCACCCCTCCACTTT.